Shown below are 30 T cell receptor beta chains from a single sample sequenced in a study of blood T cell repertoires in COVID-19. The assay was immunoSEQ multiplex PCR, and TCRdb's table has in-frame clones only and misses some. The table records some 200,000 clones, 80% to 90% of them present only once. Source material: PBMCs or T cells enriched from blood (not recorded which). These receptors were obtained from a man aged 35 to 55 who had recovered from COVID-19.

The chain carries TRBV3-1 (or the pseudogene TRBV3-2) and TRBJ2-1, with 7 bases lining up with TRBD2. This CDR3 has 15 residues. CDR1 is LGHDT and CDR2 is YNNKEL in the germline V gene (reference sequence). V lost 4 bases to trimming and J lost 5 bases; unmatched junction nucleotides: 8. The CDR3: CASSPTRTRHNEQFF. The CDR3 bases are TGTGCCAGCAGCCCCACCCGGACTAGGCACAATGAGCAGTTCTTC.

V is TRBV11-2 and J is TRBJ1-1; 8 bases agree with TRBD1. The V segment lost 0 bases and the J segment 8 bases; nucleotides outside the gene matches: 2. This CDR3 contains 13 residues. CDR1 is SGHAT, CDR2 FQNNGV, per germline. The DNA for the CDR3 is TGTGCCAGCAGCTTAGAAACAGGGGGAGAAGCTTTCTTT. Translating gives CASSLETGGEAFF.

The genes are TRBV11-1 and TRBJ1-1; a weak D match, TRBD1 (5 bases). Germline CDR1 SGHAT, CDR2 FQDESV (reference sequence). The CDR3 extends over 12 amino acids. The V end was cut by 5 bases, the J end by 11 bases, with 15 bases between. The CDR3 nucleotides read TGTGCCAGCAGCATACCCAGGGAGGCGGCTTTCTTT. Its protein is CASSIPREAAFF. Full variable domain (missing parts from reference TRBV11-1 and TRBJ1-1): EAEVAQSPRYKITEKSQAVAFWCDPISGHATLYWYRQILGQGPELLVQFQDESVVDDSQLPKDRFSAERLKGVDSTLKIQPAELGDSAMYLCASSIPREAAFFGQGTRLTVV.

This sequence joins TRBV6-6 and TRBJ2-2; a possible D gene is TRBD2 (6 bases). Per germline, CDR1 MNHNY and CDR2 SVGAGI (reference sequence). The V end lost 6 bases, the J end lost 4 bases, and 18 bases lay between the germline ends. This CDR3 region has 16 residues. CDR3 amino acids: CASSNSRGTVTGELFF. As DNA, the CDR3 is TGTGCCAGCAGCAATTCCCGGGGGACCGTCACCGGGGAGCTGTTTTTT.

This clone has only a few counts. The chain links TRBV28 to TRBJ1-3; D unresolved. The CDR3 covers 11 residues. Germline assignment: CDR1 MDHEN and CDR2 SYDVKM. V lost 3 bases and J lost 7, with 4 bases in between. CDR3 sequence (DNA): TGTGCCAGCAGTTTCTTGAACACCATATATTTT. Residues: CASSFLNTIYF.

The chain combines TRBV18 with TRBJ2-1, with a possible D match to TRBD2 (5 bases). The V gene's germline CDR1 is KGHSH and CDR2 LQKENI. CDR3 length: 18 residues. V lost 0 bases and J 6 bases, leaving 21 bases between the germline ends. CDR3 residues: CASSPPTSQWLASNEQFF. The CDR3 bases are TGTGCCAGCTCACCACCGACTTCCCAATGGCTAGCTTCCAATGAGCAGTTCTTC. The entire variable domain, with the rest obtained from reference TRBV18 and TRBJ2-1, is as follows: NAGVMQNPRHLVRRRGQEARLRCSPMKGHSHVYWYRQLPEEGLKFMVYLQKENIIDESGMPKERFSAEFPKEGPSILRIQQVVRGDSAAYFCASSPPTSQWLASNEQFFGPGTRLTVL.

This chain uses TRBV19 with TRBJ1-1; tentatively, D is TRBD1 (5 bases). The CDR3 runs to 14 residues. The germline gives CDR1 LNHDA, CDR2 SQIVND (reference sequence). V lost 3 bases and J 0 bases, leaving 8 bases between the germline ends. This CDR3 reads CASSMTTVNTEAFF. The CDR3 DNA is TGTGCCAGTAGTATGACGACAGTGAACACTGAAGCTTTCTTT.

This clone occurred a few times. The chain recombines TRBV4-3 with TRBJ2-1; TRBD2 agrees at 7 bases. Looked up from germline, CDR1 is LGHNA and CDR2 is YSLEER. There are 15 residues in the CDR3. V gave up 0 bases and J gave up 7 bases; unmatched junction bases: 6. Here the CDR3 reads CASSQDSSGINEQFF. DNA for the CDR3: TGCGCCAGCAGCCAAGATTCGAGCGGGATAAATGAGCAGTTCTTC.

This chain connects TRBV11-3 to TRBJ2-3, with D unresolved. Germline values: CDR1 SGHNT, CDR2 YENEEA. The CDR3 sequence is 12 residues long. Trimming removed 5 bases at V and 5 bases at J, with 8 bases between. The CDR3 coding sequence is TGTGCCAGCAGCAAGACTGGAGATACGCAGTATTTT. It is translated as CASSKTGDTQYF.

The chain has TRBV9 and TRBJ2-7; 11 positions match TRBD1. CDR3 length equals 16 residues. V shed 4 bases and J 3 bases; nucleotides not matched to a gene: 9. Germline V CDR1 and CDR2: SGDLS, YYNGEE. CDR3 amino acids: CASSSHRTGGRYEQYF. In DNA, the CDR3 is TGTGCCAGCAGCTCTCATCGGACAGGGGGCCGCTACGAGCAGTACTTC. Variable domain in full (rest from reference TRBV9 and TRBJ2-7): DSGVTQTPKHLITATGQRVTLRCSPRSGDLSVYWYQQSLDQGLQFLIQYYNGEERAKGNILERFSAQQFPDLHSELNLSSLELGDSALYFCASSSHRTGGRYEQYFGPGTRLTVT.

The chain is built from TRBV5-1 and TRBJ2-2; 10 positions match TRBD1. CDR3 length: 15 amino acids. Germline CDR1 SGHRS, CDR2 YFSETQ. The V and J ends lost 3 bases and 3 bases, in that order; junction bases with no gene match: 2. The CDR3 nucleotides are TGCGCCAGCAGCTCCGGGACAGGGGACACCGGGGAGCTGTTTTTT. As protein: CASSSGTGDTGELFF.

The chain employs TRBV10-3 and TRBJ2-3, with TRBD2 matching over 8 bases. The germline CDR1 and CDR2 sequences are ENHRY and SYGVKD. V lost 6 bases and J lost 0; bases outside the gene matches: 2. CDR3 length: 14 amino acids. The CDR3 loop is CAIRASGSTDTQYF. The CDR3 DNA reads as TGTGCCATCAGGGCTAGCGGGAGCACAGATACGCAGTATTTT.

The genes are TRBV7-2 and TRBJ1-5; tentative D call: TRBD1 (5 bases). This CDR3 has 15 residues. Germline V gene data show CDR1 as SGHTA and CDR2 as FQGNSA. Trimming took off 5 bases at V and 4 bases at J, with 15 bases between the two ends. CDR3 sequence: CASSTRGRANQPQHF. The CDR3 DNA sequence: TGTGCCAGCAGCACCCGGGGGAGGGCAAATCAGCCCCAGCATTTT.

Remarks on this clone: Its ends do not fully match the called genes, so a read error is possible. The CDR3 here is CSSSQGTSGREGGTGTEAFF. Written as DNA, the CDR3 is TGTTCCAGCAGCCAAGGGACTTCGGGCAGGGAAGGGGGTACGGGAACTGAAGCTTTCTTT. This chain uses TRBV14 with TRBJ1-1; TRBD1 might be the D (6 bases). The germline V gene has CDR1 SGHDN and CDR2 FVKESK. This CDR3 is 20 amino acids long.

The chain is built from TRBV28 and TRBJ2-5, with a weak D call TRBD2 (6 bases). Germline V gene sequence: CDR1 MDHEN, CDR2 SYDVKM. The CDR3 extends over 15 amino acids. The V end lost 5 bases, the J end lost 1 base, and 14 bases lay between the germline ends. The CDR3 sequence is CASSPRGLPQETQYF. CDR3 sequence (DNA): TGTGCCAGCAGTCCCCGCGGACTACCCCAAGAGACCCAGTACTTC.

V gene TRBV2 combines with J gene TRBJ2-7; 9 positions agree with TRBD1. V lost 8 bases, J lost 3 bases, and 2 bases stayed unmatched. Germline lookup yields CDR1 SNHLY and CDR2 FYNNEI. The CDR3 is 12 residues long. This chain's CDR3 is CASQDRGYEQYV. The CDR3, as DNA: TGTGCCAGCCAGGACAGGGGCTACGAGCAGTACGTC.

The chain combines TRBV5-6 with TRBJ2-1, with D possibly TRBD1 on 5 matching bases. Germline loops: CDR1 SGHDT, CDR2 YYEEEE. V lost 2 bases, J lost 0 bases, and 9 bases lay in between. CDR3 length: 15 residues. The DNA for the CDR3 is TGTGCCAGCAGCTTCACAGGCAGCTCCTACAATGAGCAGTTCTTC. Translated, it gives CASSFTGSSYNEQFF. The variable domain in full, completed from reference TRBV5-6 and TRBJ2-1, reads DAGVTQSPTHLIKTRGQQVTLRCSPKSGHDTVSWYQQALGQGPQFIFQYYEEEERQRGNFPDRFSGHQFPNYSSELNVNALLLGDSALYLCASSFTGSSYNEQFFGPGTRLTVL.

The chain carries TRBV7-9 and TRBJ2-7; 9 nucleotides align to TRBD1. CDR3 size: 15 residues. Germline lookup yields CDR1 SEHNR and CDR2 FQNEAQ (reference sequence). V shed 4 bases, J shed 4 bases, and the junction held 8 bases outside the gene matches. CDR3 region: CASSSRDRVSYEQYF. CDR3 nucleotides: TGTGCCAGCAGCTCCCGGGACAGGGTGTCTTACGAGCAGTACTTC.

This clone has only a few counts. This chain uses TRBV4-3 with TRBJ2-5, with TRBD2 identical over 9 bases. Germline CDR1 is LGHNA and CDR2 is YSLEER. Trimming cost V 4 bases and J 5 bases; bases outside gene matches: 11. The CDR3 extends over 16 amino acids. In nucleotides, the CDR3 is TGCGCCAGCAGCCCCTCCGGTGGTAGCGGGAGTGAGACCCAGTACTTC. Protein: CASSPSGGSGSETQYF.

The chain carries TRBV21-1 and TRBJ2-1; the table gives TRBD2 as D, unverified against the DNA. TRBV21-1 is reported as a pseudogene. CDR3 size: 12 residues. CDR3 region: CASWTRYHEQFF. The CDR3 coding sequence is TGTGCCAGCTGGACTAGATACCATGAGCAGTTCTTC.

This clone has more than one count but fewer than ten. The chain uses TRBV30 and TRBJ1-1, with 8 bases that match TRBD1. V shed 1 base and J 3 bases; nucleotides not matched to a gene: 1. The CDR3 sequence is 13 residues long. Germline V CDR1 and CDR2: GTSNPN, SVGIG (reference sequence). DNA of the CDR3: TGTGCCTGGAGTGCACAGGGGGACACTGAAGCTTTCTTT. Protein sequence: CAWSAQGDTEAFF.

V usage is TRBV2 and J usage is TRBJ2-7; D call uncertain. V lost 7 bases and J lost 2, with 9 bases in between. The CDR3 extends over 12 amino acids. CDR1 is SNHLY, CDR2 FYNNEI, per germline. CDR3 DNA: TGTGCCAGCAAGTTACAGACCTACGAGCAGTACTTC. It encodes CASKLQTYEQYF.

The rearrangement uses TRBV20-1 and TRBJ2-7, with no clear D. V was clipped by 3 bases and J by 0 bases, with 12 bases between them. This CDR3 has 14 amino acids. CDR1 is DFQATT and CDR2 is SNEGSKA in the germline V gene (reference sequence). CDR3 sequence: CSASEARSSYEQYF. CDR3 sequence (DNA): TGCAGTGCTAGTGAGGCTAGAAGCTCCTACGAGCAGTACTTC.

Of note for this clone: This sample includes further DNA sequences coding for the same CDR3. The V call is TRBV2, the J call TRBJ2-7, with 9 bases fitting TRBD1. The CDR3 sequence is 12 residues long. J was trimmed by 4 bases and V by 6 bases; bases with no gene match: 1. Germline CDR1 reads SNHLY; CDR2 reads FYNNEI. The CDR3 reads CASSGQGYEQYF. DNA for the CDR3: TGTGCCAGCAGCGGACAGGGGTACGAGCAGTACTTC.

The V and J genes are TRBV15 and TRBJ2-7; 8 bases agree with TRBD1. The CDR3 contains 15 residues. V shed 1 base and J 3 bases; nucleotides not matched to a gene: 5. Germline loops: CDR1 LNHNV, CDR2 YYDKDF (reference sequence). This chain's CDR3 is CATSRGGTGRYEQYF. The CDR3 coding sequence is TGTGCCACCAGCAGAGGAGGGACAGGTCGCTACGAGCAGTACTTC.

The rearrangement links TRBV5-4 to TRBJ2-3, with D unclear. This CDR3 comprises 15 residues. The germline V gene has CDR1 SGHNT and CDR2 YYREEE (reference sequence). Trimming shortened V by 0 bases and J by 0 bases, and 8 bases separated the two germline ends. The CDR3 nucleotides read TGTGCCAGCAGCTTGGCCTTCACTAGCACAGATACGCAGTATTTT. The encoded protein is CASSLAFTSTDTQYF.

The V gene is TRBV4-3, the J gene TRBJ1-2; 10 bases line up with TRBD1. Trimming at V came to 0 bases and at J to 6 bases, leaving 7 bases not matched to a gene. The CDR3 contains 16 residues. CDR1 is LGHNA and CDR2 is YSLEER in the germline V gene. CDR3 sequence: CASSQDVGQGENGYTF. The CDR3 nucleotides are TGCGCCAGCAGCCAAGATGTAGGACAGGGGGAGAATGGCTACACCTTC.

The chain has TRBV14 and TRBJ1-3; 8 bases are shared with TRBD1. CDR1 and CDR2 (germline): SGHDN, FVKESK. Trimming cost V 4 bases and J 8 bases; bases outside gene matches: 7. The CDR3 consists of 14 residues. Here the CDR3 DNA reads TGTGCCAGCAGCCCCCGGACAGGGCCAGACACCATATATTTT. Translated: CASSPRTGPDTIYF.

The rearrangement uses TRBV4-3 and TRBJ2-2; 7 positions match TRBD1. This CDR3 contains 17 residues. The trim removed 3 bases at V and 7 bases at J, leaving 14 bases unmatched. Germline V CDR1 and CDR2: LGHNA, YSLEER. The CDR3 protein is CASSQIGGRGRDGELFF. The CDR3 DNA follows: TGCGCCAGCAGCCAGATAGGGGGCAGGGGACGGGACGGGGAGCTGTTTTTT.

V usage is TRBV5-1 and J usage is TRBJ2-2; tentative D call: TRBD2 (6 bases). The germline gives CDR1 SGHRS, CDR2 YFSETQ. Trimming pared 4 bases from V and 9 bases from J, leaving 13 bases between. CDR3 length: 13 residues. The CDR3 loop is CASSLGGVRELFF. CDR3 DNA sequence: TGCGCCAGCAGCCTCGGCGGGGTCCGGGAGCTGTTTTTT.